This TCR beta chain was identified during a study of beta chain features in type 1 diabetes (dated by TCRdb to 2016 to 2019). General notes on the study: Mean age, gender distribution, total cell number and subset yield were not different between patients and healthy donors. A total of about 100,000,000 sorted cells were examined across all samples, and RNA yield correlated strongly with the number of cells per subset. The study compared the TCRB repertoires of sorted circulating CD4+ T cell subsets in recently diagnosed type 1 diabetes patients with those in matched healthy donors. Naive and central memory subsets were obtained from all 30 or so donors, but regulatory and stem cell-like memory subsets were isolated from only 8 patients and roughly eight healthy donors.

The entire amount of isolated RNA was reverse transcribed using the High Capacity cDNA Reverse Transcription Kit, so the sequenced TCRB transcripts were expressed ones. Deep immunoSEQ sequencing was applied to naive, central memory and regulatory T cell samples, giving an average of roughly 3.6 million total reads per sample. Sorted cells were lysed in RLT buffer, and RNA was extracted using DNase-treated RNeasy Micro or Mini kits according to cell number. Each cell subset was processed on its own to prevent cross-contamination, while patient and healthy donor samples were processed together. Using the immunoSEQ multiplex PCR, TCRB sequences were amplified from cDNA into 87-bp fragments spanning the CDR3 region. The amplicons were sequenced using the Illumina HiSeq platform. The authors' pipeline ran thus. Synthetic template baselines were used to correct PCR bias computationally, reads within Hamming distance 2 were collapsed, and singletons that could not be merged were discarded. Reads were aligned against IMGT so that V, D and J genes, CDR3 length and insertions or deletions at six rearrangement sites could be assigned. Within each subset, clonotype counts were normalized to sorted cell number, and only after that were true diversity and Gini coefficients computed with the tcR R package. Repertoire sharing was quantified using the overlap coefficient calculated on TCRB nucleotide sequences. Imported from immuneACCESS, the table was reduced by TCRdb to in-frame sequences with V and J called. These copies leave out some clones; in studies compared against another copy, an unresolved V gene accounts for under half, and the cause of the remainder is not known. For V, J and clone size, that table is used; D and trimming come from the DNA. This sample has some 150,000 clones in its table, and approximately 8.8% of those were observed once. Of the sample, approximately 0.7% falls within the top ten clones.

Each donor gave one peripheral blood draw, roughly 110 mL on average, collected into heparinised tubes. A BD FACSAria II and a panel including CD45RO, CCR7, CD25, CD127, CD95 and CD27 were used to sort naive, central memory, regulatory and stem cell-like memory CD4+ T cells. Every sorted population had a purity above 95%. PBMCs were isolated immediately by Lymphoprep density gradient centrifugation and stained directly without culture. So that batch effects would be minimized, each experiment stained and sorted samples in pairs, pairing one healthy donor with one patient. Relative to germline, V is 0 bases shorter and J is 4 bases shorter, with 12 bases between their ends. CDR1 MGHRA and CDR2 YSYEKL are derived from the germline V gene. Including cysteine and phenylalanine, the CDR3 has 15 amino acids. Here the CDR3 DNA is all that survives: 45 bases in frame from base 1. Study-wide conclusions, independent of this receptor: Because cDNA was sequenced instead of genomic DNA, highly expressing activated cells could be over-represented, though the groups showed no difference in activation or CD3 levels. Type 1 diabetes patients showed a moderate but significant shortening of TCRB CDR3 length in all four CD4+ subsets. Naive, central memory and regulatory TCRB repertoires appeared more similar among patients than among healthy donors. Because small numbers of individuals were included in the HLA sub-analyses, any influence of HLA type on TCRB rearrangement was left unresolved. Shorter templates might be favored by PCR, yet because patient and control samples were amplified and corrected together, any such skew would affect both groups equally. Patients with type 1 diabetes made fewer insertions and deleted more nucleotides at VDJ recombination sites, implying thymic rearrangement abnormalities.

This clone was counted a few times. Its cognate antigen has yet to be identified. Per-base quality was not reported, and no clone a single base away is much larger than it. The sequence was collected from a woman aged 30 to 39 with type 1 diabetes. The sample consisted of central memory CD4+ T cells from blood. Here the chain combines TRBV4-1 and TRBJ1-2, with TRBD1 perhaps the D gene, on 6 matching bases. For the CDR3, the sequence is CASSQELDSGYGYTF. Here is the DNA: TGCGCCAGCAGCCAAGAACTGGACAGTGGCTATGGCTACACCTTC.